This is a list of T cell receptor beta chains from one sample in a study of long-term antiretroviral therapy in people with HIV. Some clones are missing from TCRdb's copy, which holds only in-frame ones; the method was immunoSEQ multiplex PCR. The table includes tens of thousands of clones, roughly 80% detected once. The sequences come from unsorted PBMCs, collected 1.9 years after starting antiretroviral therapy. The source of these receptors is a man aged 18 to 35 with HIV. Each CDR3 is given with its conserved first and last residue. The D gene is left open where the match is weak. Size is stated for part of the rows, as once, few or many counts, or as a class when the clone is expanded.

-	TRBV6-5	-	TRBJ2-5	TGTGCCAGCAGCTCTGGGGGGCTTGAGACCCAGTACTTC	CASSSGGLETQYF
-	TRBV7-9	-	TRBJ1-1	TGTGCCAGCAGCTTAAGTTGGGGTGGGACTGAAGCTTTCTTT	CASSLSWGGTEAFF
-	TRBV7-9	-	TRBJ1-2	TGTGCCAGCAGCCCAGACAGCATGAGTGGCTACACCTTC	CASSPDSMSGYTF
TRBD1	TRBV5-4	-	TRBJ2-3	TGTGCCAGCAGCTGGCAGGGGGCCCAAGATACGCAGTATTTT	CASSWQGAQDTQYF
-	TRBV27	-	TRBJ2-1	TGTGCCAGCAGTTTAGGGGGGCCTGAGCAGTTCTTC	CASSLGGPEQFF
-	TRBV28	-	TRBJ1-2	TGTGCCAGCAGAGAAACAGGGCGGTATGGCTACACCTTC	CASRETGRYGYTF
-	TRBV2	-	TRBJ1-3	TGTGCCAGCAGTGAAGGCATGCACTCTGGAAACACCATATATTTT	CASSEGMHSGNTIYF
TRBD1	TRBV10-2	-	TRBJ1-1	TGCGCCAGCAGCGATCCCGGGACAGGGGAAGCTTTCTTT	CASSDPGTGEAFF
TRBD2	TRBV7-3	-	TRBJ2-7	TGTGCCAGCAGCTTAGGAGCGGGGGGAGAGCAGTACTTC	CASSLGAGGEQYF
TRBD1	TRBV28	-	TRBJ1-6	TGTGCCAGCAGACGACAGGGAGGTCATAATTCACCCCTCCACTTT	CASRRQGGHNSPLHF
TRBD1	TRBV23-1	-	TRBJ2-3	TGCGCCAGCAGCGGGGGGGGGACAGGGGACACAGATACGCAGTATTTT	CASSGGGTGDTDTQYF
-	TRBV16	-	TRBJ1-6	TGTGCCAGCAGCCAATCCACGCGATCGGGTGAGCAAAATTCACCCCTCCACTTT	CASSQSTRSGEQNSPLHF
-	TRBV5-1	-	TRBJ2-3	TGCGCCAGCAGCTTAGCTAGCCTTGGCACAGATACGCAGTATTTT	CASSLASLGTDTQYF
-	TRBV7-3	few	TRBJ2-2	TGTGCCAGCAGCTTACTCCCTAAGAACACCGGGGAGCTGTTTTTT	CASSLLPKNTGELFF
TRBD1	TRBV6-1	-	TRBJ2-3	TGTGCCAGCAGTGAATATGGGACAGGGGTTACAGATACGCAGTATTTT	CASSEYGTGVTDTQYF
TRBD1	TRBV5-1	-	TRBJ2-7	TGCGCCAACAAAACTCAGGGGACAGCCTACGAGCAGTACTTC	CANKTQGTAYEQYF
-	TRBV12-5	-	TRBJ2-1	TGTGCTAGTGCCCTATCCCCACAGGGAGCCCAGGTTGAGCAGTTCTTC	CASALSPQGAQVEQFF
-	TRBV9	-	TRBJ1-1	TGTGCCAGCAGCGTAGCCCCGAACAGGGACTCTGAAGCTTTCTTT	CASSVAPNRDSEAFF
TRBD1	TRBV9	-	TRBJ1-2	TGTGCCAGCAGCGTGAGGACAGGGTCCTATGGCTACACCTTC	CASSVRTGSYGYTF
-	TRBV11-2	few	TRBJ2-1	TGTGCCAGCAGCTTATTCCGGTTCAATGAGCAGTTCTTC	CASSLFRFNEQFF
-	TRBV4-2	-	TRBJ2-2	TGTGCCAGCAGCCAAGAGGGCGGAACAAGGACCGGGGAGCTGTTTTTT	CASSQEGGTRTGELFF
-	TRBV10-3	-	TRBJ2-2	TGTGCCATCAGTGGGGGAGACAGGGAGGCCGGGGAGCTGTTTTTT	CAISGGDREAGELFF
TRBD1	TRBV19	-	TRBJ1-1	TGTGCCAGTAGTGACAGGGGATGGACTGAAGCTTTCTTT	CASSDRGWTEAFF
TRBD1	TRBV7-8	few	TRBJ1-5	TGTGCCAGCAGCTGGGGACAGGTTAGCAATCAGCCCCAGCATTTT	CASSWGQVSNQPQHF
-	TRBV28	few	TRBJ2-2	TGTGCCAGCAGCTGGGGGCAAGCGAACACCGGGGAGCTGTTTTTT	CASSWGQANTGELFF
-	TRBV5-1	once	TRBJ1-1	TGCGCCAGCAGCGCAGACACCCCGGGGACTGAAGCTTTCTTT	CASSADTPGTEAFF
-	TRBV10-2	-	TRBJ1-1	TGCGCCAGCAGTGAGTCAGTATCGATGAACACTGAAGCTTTCTTT	CASSESVSMNTEAFF
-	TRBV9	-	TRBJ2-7	TGTGCCAGCAGCCCTCGACAGACCGCCGACGAGCAGTACTTC	CASSPRQTADEQYF
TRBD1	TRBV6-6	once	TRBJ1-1	TGTGCCAGCAGCCGGGTTGACAGGGATTACACTGAAGCTTTCTTT	CASSRVDRDYTEAFF
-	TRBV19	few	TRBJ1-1	TGTGCCAGTAGCGAAAACACTGAAGCTTTCTTT	CASSENTEAFF
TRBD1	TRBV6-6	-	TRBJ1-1	TGTGCCAGCAGTTACCGTGGACAGGGGGCTGGTGAAGCTTTCTTT	CASSYRGQGAGEAFF
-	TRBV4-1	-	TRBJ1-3	TGCGCCAGCAGCCAAGAAGGAGCCGGGACACCCGGACCGTTCTCTGGAAACACCATATATTTT	CASSQEGAGTPGPFSGNTIYF
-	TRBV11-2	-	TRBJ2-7	TGTGCCAGCAGCAGAGGGACTTCCAAATCCTCCTACGAGCAGTACTTC	CASSRGTSKSSYEQYF
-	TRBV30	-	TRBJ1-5	TGTGCCTACACTCCTGGGGGGGGAAATTACAATCAGCCCCAGCATTTT	CAYTPGGGNYNQPQHF
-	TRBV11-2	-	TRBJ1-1	TGTGCCAGCAGCTTAGACCAGGGAATCTGGGGCACTGAAGCTTTCTTT	CASSLDQGIWGTEAFF
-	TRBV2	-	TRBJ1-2	TGTGCCAGCAGTGATAACGGACCCTATGGCTACACCTTC	CASSDNGPYGYTF
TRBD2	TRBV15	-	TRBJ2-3	TGTGCCACCAGCGGACTAGGCTCCGTCACAGATACGCAGTATTTT	CATSGLGSVTDTQYF
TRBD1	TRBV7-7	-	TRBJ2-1	TGTGCTAGCAGCATGACAGGGAGCTCCTACAATGAGCAGTTCTTC	CASSMTGSSYNEQFF
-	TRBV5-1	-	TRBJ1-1	TGCGCCAGCAAAACAGATCTAAACACTGAAGCTTTCTTT	CASKTDLNTEAFF
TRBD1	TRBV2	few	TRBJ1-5	TGTGCCAGCAGAGATAGGGGGCTTCAGCCCCAGCATTTT	CASRDRGLQPQHF
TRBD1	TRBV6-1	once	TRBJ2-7	TGTGCCAGCATAACCGGGACAGGGACCTACGAGCAGTACTTC	CASITGTGTYEQYF
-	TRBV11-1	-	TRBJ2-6	TGTGCCAGCAGCTTCGGGGGAGGAGGGGCCAACGTCCTGACTTTC	CASSFGGGGANVLTF
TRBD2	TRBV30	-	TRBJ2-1	TGTGCCTGGAGTGTACTAGCGGGGGGGTACAATGAGCAGTTCTTC	CAWSVLAGGYNEQFF
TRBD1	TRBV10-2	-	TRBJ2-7	TGCGCCAGCAGTGAGTTCGCCGGGACAGGGAGCTCCTACGAGCAGTACTTC	CASSEFAGTGSSYEQYF
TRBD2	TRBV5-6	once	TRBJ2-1	TGTGCCAGCAGCTTGGCCCTACTAGCGGGCGATGAGCAGTTCTTC	CASSLALLAGDEQFF
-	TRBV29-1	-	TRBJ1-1	TGCAGCGTGCAAAGGCCCATGAACACTGAAGCTTTCTTT	CSVQRPMNTEAFF
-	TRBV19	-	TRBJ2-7	TGTGCCAGTAGTATCGGAGGGACGCGAACCTACGAGCAGTACTTC	CASSIGGTRTYEQYF
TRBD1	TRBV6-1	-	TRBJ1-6	TGTGCCAGCACCATACTCAGACAGGGAGGGTCACCCCTCCACTTT	CASTILRQGGSPLHF
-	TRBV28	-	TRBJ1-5	TGTGCCAGCAGTTTATTCGGCGAAAACCAGCCCCAGCATTTT	CASSLFGENQPQHF
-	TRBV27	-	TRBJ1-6	TGTGCCAGCAGTTTCGATTCTAACGTTGGTAGCGCCTATAATTCACCCCTCCACTTT	CASSFDSNVGSAYNSPLHF
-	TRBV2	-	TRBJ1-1	TGTGCCAGCAGGATGGGTACTCTTGAAGCTTTCTTT	CASRMGTLEAFF
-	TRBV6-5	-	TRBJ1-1	TGTGCCAGCAGTTACTCGATAGGGGGTAACACTGAAGCTTTCTTT	CASSYSIGGNTEAFF
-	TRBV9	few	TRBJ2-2	TGTGCCAGCAGCGTAGGACCGAACACCGGGGAGCTGTTTTTT	CASSVGPNTGELFF
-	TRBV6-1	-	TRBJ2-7	TGTGCCAGCATCACTTTACAGGGCTACGAGCAGTACTTC	CASITLQGYEQYF
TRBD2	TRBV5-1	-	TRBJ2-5	TGCGCCAGCACCCCGGGACTAGCGTTGGGGCAAGAGACCCAGTACTTC	CASTPGLALGQETQYF
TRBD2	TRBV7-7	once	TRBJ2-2	TGTGCTAGCAGCTCCACTAGCGGGGCGAACACCGGGGAGCTGTTTTTT	CASSSTSGANTGELFF
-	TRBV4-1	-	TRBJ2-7	TGCGCCAGCAGCCAAGATCAGGGAAGGTCCTACGAGCAGTACTTC	CASSQDQGRSYEQYF
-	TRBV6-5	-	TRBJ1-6	TGTGCCAGCAAACAGGGCATTGATTCACCCCTCCACTTT	CASKQGIDSPLHF